This TCR beta chain was sequenced during a study of blood T cell repertoires in COVID-19. Overall study context: Collection of acute and convalescent COVID-19 samples took place in the United States, Italy and Spain.

Assay: immunoSEQ multiplex PCR; the TCRdb copy retains only in-frame clones and omits some. This table holds around 200,000 clones, 88% found once. The CDR3 totals 15 residues. J lost 1 base, V lost 5 bases, and 3 bases had no gene match. In germline, CDR1 is LGHDT, CDR2 YNNKEL (reference sequence). This TCR was sampled from a man between 18 and 29 years old with active or convalescent COVID-19. Sequences were obtained from peripheral blood. The chain has TRBV3-1 (or the pseudogene TRBV3-2) and TRBJ1-5; the match to TRBD1 covers 9 bases. CDR3 loop: CASSWTGESNQPQHF. The CDR3 coding sequence is TGTGCCAGCAGCTGGACAGGGGAGAGCAATCAGCCCCAGCATTTT.